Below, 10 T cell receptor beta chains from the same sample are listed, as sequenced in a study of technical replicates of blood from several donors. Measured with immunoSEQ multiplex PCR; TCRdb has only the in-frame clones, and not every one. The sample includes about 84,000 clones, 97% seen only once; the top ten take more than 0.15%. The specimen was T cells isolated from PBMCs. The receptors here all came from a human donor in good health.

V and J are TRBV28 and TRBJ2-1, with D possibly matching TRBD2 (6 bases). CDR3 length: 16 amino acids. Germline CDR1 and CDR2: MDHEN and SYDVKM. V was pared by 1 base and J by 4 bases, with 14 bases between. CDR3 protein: CASSLLGGATYNEQFF. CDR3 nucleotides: TGTGCCAGCAGTTTATTAGGCGGGGCCACATACAATGAGCAGTTCTTC.

The CDR3 spells CSATFHEGQYF. As DNA, the CDR3 is TGCAGTGCTACCTTTCACGAGGGGCAGTATTTT. V gene TRBV20-1 combines with J gene TRBJ2-3, with D perhaps TRBD2 (5 bases). V was clipped by 4 bases and J by 11 bases, with 13 bases between them. The germline V gene has CDR1 DFQATT and CDR2 SNEGSKA (reference sequence). CDR3 length: 11 residues.

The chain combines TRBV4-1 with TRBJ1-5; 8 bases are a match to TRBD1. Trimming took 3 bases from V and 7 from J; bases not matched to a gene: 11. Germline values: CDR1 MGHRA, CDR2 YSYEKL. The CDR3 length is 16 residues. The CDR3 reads CASSQGQARLVQPQHF. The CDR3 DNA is TGCGCCAGCAGCCAGGGACAGGCCCGGTTAGTACAGCCCCAGCATTTT.

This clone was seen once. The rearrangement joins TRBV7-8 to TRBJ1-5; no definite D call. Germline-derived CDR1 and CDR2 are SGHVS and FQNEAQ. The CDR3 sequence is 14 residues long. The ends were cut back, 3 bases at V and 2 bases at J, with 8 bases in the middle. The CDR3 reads CASSFWGGNQPQHF. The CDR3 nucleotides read TGTGCCAGCAGCTTTTGGGGAGGCAATCAGCCCCAGCATTTT.

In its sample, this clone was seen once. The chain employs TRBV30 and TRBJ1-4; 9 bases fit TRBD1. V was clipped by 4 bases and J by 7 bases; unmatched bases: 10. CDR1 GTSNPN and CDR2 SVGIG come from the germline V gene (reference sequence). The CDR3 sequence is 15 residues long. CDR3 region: CAWKSGTGRAEKLFF. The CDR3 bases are TGTGCCTGGAAATCCGGGACAGGGCGCGCTGAAAAACTGTTTTTT. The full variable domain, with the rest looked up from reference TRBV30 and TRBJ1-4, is SQTIHQWPATLVQPVGSPLSLECTVEGTSNPNLYWYRQAAGRGLQLLFYSVGIGQISSEVPQNLSASRPQDRQFILSSKKLLLSDSGFYLCAWKSGTGRAEKLFFGSGTQLSVL.

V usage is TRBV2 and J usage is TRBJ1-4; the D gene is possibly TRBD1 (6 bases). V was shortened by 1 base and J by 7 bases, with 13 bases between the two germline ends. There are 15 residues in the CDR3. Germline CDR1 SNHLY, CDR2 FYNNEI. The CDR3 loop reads CASSEEQGGGEKLFF. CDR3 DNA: TGTGCCAGCAGTGAAGAGCAGGGAGGGGGTGAAAAACTGTTTTTT.

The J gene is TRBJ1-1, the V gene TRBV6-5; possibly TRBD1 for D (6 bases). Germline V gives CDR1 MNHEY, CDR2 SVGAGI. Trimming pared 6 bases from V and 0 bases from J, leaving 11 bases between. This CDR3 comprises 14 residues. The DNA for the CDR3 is TGTGCCAGCAGAACGGGGGGCATGAACACTGAAGCTTTCTTT. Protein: CASRTGGMNTEAFF.

CDR3 amino acids: CASWRGLTNQPQHF. CDR3 nucleotide sequence: TGTGCCAGCTGGAGGGGGCTGACCAATCAGCCCCAGCATTTT. The rearrangement joins TRBV2 to TRBJ1-5; 7 bases match TRBD1. J gave up 3 bases and V 8 bases, and 7 bases lay outside the gene matches. This CDR3 spans 14 amino acids. Germline V gene data show CDR1 as SNHLY and CDR2 as FYNNEI.

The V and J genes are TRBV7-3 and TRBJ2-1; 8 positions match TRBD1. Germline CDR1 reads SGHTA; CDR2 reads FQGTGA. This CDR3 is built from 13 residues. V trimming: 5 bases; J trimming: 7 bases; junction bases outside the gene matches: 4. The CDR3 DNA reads TGTGCCAGCAGCCGGGACAGGACGAATGAGCAGTTCTTC. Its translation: CASSRDRTNEQFF.

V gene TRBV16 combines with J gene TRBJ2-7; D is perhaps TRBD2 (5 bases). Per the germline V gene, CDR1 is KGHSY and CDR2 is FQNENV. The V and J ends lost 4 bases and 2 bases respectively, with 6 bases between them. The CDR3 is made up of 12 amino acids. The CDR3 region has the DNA TGTGCCAGCAGCCCCGGGACCTACGAGCAGTACTTC. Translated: CASSPGTYEQYF. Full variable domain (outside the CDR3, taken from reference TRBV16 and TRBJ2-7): GEEVAQTPKHLVRGEGQKAKLYCAPIKGHSYVFWYQQVLKNEFKFLISFQNENVFDETGMPKERFSAKCLPNSPCSLEIQATKLEDSAVYFCASSPGTYEQYFGPGTRLTVT.